This is a list of T cell receptor beta chains from one sample in a study of blood T cell repertoires in COVID-19. Measured with immunoSEQ multiplex PCR; TCRdb has only the in-frame clones, and not every one. This table holds 200,000 to 250,000 clones, 86% found once. Material for sequencing was PBMCs or T cells enriched from blood (not recorded which). Receptor source: a woman between 50 and 59 years old who had recovered from COVID-19. Each CDR3 is given with its conserved first and last residue. The order of the fields is clone size, V gene, D gene, CDR3 length, J gene, CDR3 protein, CDR3 DNA. D genes are given only for firm matches. The size of a clone is reported for some rows only, either as once, few or many, or as a class for expanded clones.

once	TRBV5-4	-	15	TRBJ2-5	CASSLVQGNQETQYF	TGTGCCAGCAGCTTGGTACAGGGTAACCAAGAGACCCAGTACTTC
-	TRBV12-3/TRBV12-4	-	13	TRBJ2-7	CASREFQGLEQYF	TGTGCCAGCAGAGAATTTCAGGGTTTAGAGCAGTACTTC
once	TRBV7-9	-	17	TRBJ2-7	CASSLTIRDWPFYEQYF	TGTGCCAGCAGCTTAACCATCAGGGATTGGCCCTTCTACGAGCAGTACTTC
-	TRBV5-6	TRBD1	14	TRBJ2-7	CASSAGQGVYEQYF	TGTGCCAGCAGCGCGGGACAGGGGGTCTACGAGCAGTACTTC
-	TRBV19	TRBD2	18	TRBJ2-2	CASSILAGNSLDTGELFF	TGTGCCAGTAGTATCCTAGCGGGAAATAGCTTGGACACCGGGGAGCTGTTTTTT
-	TRBV7-2	-	14	TRBJ1-6	CASSTRGGNSPLHF	TGTGCCAGCAGCACCCGGGGGGGCAATTCACCCCTCCACTTT
-	TRBV5-5	TRBD1	16	TRBJ1-6	CASSVSGDRANSPLHF	TGTGCCAGCAGCGTCTCAGGGGACAGAGCAAATTCACCCCTCCACTTT
-	TRBV25-1	-	13	TRBJ1-3	CASSIQAGNTIYF	TGTGCCAGCAGTATCCAGGCTGGAAACACCATATATTTT
-	TRBV7-2	TRBD1	15	TRBJ1-2	CASSQNRQGAHGYTF	TGTGCCAGCAGTCAGAACCGACAGGGGGCACATGGCTACACCTTC
few	TRBV7-2	-	14	TRBJ2-7	CASSFRVSAGEQYF	TGTGCCAGCAGCTTCCGGGTGTCGGCGGGAGAGCAGTACTTC
-	TRBV28	-	15	TRBJ2-1	CASSPGTQPYNEQFF	TGTGCCAGCAGCCCCGGGACTCAACCCTACAATGAGCAGTTCTTC
-	TRBV7-9	-	13	TRBJ1-1	CASSLLGGTEAFF	TGTGCCAGCAGCTTACTGGGGGGTACTGAAGCTTTCTTT
-	TRBV2	-	12	TRBJ1-1	CASRRQAGGAFF	TGTGCCAGCAGAAGACAGGCGGGGGGGGCTTTCTTT
once	TRBV2	-	13	TRBJ2-2	CASSIPGAGELFF	TGTGCCAGCAGTATTCCAGGGGCCGGGGAGCTGTTTTTT
-	TRBV7-2	-	15	TRBJ1-6	CASSLVVGGTSPLHF	TGTGCCAGCAGCTTAGTGGTGGGGGGGACCTCACCCCTCCACTTT
-	TRBV7-8	-	14	TRBJ1-5	CASTRHRDNQPQHF	TGTGCCAGCACCCGACACAGGGATAATCAGCCCCAGCATTTT
few	TRBV6-8	-	15	TRBJ1-6	CASSSRHPYNSPLHF	TGTGCCAGCAGTTCACGACACCCTTATAATTCACCCCTCCACTTT
-	TRBV5-4	-	15	TRBJ2-7	CASSSAQGSSYEQYF	TGTGCCAGCAGCTCGGCCCAGGGGAGCTCCTACGAGCAGTACTTC
-	TRBV3-1/TRBV3-2	-	15	TRBJ1-6	CASSFTSGGSSPLHF	TGTGCCAGCAGCTTTACTTCAGGTGGAAGTTCACCCCTCCACTTT
few	TRBV7-2	-	16	TRBJ1-3	CASSLGQLLSGNTIYF	TGTGCCAGCAGCTTAGGACAGCTTCTCTCTGGAAACACCATATATTTT
once	TRBV7-3	TRBD2	23	TRBJ2-2	CASSLTFGASGGPPAVSTGELFF	TGTGCCAGCAGCTTAACATTCGGGGCTAGCGGGGGACCACCGGCAGTTAGCACCGGGGAGCTGTTTTTT
-	TRBV9	-	16	TRBJ2-2	CASSGRQNANTGELFF	TGTGCCAGCAGCGGCAGACAGAACGCGAACACCGGGGAGCTGTTTTTT
-	TRBV2	-	13	TRBJ1-5	CASSEARDQPQHF	TGTGCCAGCAGTGAAGCCAGGGATCAGCCCCAGCATTTT
-	TRBV23-1	-	16	TRBJ1-5	CASSQLDPGSHQPQHF	TGCGCCAGCAGTCAATTAGATCCAGGGTCTCATCAGCCCCAGCATTTT